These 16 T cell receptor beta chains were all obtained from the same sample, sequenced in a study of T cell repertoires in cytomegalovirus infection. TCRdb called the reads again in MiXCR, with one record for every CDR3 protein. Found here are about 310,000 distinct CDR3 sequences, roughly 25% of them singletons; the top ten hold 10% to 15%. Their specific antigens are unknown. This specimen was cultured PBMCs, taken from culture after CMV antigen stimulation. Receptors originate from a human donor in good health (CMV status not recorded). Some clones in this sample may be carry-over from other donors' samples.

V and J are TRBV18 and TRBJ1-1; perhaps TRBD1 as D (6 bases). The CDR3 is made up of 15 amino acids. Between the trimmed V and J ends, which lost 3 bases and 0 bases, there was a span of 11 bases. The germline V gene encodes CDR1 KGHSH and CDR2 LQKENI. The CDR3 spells CASSPYRAMNTEAFF. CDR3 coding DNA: TGTGCCAGCTCACCCTACAGGGCTATGAACACTGAAGCTTTCTTT.

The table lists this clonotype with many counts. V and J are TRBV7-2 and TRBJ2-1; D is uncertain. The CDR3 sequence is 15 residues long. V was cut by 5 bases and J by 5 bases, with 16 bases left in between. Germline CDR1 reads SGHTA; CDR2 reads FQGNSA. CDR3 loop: CASSTTPTWNNEQFF. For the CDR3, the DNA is TGTGCCAGCAGCACCACCCCCACTTGGAACAATGAGCAGTTCTTC.

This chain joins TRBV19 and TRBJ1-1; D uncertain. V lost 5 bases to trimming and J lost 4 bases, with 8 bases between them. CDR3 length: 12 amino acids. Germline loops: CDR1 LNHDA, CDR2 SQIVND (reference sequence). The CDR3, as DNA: TGTGCCAGTAGTGACATCTTCACTGAAGCTTTCTTT. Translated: CASSDIFTEAFF.

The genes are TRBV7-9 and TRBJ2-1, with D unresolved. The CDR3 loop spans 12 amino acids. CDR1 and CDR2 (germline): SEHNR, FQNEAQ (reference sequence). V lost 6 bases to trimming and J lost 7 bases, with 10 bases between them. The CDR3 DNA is TGTGCCAGCAGGGCAGACGTAAATGAGCAGTTCTTC. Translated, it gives CASRADVNEQFF.

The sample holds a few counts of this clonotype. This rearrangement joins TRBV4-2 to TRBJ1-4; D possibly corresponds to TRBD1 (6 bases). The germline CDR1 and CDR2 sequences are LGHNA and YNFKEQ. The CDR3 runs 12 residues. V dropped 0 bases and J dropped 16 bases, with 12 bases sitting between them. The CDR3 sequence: CASSQDAQGQFF. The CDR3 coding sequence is TGTGCCAGCAGCCAAGATGCCCAGGGGCAGTTTTTT.

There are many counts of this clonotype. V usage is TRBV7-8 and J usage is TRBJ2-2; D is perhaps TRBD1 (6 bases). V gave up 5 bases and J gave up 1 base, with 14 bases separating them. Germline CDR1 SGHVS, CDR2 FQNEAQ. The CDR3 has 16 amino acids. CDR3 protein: CASSLSGDVNTGELFF. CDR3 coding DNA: TGTGCCAGCAGCCTATCAGGGGATGTGAACACCGGGGAGCTGTTTTTT.

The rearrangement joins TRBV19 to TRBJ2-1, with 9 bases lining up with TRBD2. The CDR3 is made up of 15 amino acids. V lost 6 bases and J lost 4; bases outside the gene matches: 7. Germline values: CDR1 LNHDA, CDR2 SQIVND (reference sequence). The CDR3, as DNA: TGTGCCAGTAGCCGGACTAGCGAAAGATACAATGAGCAGTTCTTC. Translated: CASSRTSERYNEQFF.

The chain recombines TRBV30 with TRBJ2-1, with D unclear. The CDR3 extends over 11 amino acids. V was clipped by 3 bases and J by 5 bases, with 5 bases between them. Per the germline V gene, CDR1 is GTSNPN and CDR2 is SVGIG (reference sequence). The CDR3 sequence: CAWRGNNEQFF. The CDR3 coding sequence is TGTGCCTGGAGGGGGAACAATGAGCAGTTCTTC.

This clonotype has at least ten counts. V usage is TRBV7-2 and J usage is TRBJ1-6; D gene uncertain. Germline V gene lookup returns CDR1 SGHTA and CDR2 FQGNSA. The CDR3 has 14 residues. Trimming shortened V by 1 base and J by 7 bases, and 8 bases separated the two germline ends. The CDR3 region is CASSLVETNSPLHF. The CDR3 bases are TGTGCCAGCAGCTTAGTTGAAACCAATTCACCCCTCCACTTT.

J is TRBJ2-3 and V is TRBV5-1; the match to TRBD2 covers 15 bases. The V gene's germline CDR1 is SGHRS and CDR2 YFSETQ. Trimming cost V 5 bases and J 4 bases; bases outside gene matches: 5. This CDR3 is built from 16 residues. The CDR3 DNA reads TGCGCCAGCAGAAACGGACTAGCGGGAGGGCCAGATACGCAGTATTTT. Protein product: CASRNGLAGGPDTQYF.

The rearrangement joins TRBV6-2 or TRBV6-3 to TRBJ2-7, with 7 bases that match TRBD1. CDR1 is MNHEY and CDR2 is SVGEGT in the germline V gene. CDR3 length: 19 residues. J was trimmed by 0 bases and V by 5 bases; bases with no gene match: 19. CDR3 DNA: TGTGCCAGCAGTGAATCGACAAGGAAGGACAGGCCTTTCTCCTACGAGCAGTACTTC. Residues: CASSESTRKDRPFSYEQYF.

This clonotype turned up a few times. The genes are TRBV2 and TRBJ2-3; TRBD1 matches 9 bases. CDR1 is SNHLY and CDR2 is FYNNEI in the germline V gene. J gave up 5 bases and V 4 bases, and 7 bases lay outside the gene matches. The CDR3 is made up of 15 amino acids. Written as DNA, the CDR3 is TGTGCCAGCAGTGTGGAACAGGGGGCCAGAGATACGCAGTATTTT. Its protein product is CASSVEQGARDTQYF.

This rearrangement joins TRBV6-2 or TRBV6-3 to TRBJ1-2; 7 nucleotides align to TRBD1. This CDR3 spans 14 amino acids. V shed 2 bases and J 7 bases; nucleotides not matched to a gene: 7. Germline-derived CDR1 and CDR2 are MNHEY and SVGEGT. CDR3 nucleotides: TGTGCCAGCAGTTACGTGGGCCACAGGGGTGGCTACACCTTC. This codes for CASSYVGHRGGYTF.

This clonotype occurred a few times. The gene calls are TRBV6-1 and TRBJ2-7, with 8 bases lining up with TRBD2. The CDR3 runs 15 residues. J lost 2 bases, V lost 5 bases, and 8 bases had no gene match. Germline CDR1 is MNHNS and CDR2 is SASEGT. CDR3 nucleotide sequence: TGTGCCAGCAGTTTAGCGGGACAAACCCCCTACGAGCAGTACGTC. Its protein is CASSLAGQTPYEQYV.

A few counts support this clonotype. CDR3 DNA: TGCGCCAGCAGTTCTGTCGGGGGTGGACTGTACAATGAGCAGTTCTTC. This gives the protein CASSSVGGGLYNEQFF. The gene calls are TRBV5-1 and TRBJ2-1; possible D gene TRBD2, 6 bases. Germline lookup yields CDR1 SGHRS and CDR2 YFSETQ. The germline V and J ends were trimmed by 5 bases and 4 bases, with 19 bases remaining between them. The CDR3 runs 16 residues.

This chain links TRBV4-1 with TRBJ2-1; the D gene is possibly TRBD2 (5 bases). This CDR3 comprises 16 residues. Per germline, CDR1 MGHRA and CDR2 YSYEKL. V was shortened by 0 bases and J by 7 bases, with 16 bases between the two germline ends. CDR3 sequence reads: CASSQEELGVRNEQFF. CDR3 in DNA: TGCGCCAGCAGCCAAGAAGAACTGGGAGTGAGGAATGAGCAGTTCTTC.